This entry lists 30 T cell receptor beta chains sequenced from one sample in a study of T cell responses to AZD1222 COVID-19 vaccine. The method was immunoSEQ multiplex PCR; TCRdb's version includes in-frame clones alone and lacks a portion of them. The repertoire holds approximately 96,000 clones, 86% seen once, with approximately 5.6% in the top ten. Sequenced material: peripheral blood, taken 28 days after the second AZD1222 dose. The receptors originated from an adult who received the AZD1222 COVID-19 vaccine.

Regarding this clone: Other DNA sequences from this sample encode an identical CDR3 as well. This chain joins TRBV28 and TRBJ2-7; D gene unclear. This CDR3 comprises 13 residues. V shed 3 bases and J shed 1 base, with 7 bases lying between them. Germline CDR1 MDHEN, CDR2 SYDVKM. The CDR3 nucleotides read TGTGCCAGCAGTTTCGCCGGTTCCTACGAGCAGTACTTC. Encoded protein: CASSFAGSYEQYF.

The chain employs TRBV4-1 and TRBJ2-3; D gene unclear. The CDR3 has 14 amino acids. The V end was cut by 0 bases, the J end by 2 bases, with 6 bases between. Germline V CDR1 and CDR2: MGHRA, YSYEKL. CDR3 sequence (DNA): TGCGCCAGCAGCCAAGACAGGAACACAGATACGCAGTATTTT. Encoded protein: CASSQDRNTDTQYF.

This clone was picked up one time. The CDR3, as DNA: TGTGCCAGCAGTTACCGCCTGGGACAGCAGACCTACGAGCAGTACTTC. Its protein is CASSYRLGQQTYEQYF. V is TRBV6-5 and J is TRBJ2-7, with 7 bases aligning to TRBD1. From germline, CDR1 is MNHEY and CDR2 SVGAGI. The CDR3 has 16 amino acids. V dropped 2 bases and J dropped 2; count of bases not matched to a gene: 9.

The CDR3 loop is CASHRGGNQPQHF. CDR3 DNA: TGTGCCAGCCATCGAGGCGGCAATCAGCCCCAGCATTTT. The chain combines TRBV12-3 or TRBV12-4 with TRBJ1-5; D call uncertain. The length of the CDR3 is 13 residues. V lost 8 bases, J lost 2 bases, and 10 bases lay in between.

Written as DNA, the CDR3 is TGTGCCAGCAGCTTAGCAGGGAGGAGGAACTACGAGCAGTACTTC. Residues: CASSLAGRRNYEQYF. The chain links TRBV7-9 to TRBJ2-7, with D perhaps matching TRBD2 (6 bases). CDR1 is SEHNR and CDR2 is FQNEAQ in the germline V gene (reference sequence). CDR3 length: 15 residues. Trimming cost V 0 bases and J 3 bases, with 12 bases left between them.

This clone was counted only a few times. The chain has TRBV10-1 and TRBJ1-6; D uncertain. V dropped 3 bases and J dropped 7 bases, with 7 bases sitting between them. The V gene's germline CDR1 is WNHNN and CDR2 SYGVQD (reference sequence). The CDR3 is 13 residues long. This CDR3 is CASSERANSPLHF. The CDR3 DNA is TGCGCCAGCAGTGAAAGAGCCAATTCACCCCTCCACTTT.

The V call is TRBV18, the J call TRBJ2-2; D unresolved. The germline V and J ends were trimmed by 3 bases and 2 bases, with 7 bases remaining between them. The CDR3 loop spans 14 amino acids. Germline lookup yields CDR1 KGHSH and CDR2 LQKENI. CDR3 protein: CASSPEINTGELFF. The CDR3 DNA follows: TGTGCCAGCTCACCGGAGATTAACACCGGGGAGCTGTTTTTT. Looking up the rest from reference TRBV18 and TRBJ2-2 gives the full variable domain: NAGVMQNPRHLVRRRGQEARLRCSPMKGHSHVYWYRQLPEEGLKFMVYLQKENIIDESGMPKERFSAEFPKEGPSILRIQQVVRGDSAAYFCASSPEINTGELFFGEGSRLTVL.

The rearrangement joins TRBV4-2 to TRBJ1-5; D possibly corresponds to TRBD1 (6 bases). There are 17 residues in the CDR3. With 5 bases removed from V and 0 bases from J, the gap between germline ends came to 17 bases. Per the germline V gene, CDR1 is LGHNA and CDR2 is YNFKEQ. CDR3 sequence: CASSEGGALNSNQPQHF. CDR3 in DNA: TGTGCCAGCAGCGAGGGGGGGGCCCTCAATAGCAATCAGCCCCAGCATTTT.

The V call is TRBV5-4, the J call TRBJ2-3; TRBD2 agrees at 13 bases. V lost 4 bases and J lost 8; bases outside the gene matches: 7. Per the germline V gene, CDR1 is SGHNT and CDR2 is YYREEE (reference sequence). The CDR3 loop spans 15 amino acids. The CDR3 DNA reads TGTGCCAGCAGCCAGGGACTAGCGGGAAGTGGTACGCAGTATTTT. This codes for CASSQGLAGSGTQYF.

The genes are TRBV29-1 and TRBJ2-5; D not resolved. There are 13 residues in the CDR3. Germline V CDR1 and CDR2: SQVTM, ANQGSEA. Between the trimmed V and J ends, which lost 4 bases and 0 bases, there was a span of 9 bases. CDR3 DNA sequence: TGCAGCGTTGCTCGACAAAACCAAGAGACCCAGTACTTC. Its protein product is CSVARQNQETQYF.

J is TRBJ1-1 and V is TRBV5-4; tentative D call: TRBD1 (6 bases). The length of the CDR3 is 14 residues. In germline, CDR1 is SGHNT, CDR2 YYREEE (reference sequence). Trimming cost V 4 bases and J 3 bases, with 13 bases left between them. This chain's CDR3 is CASSRQQGYTEAFF. CDR3 sequence (DNA): TGTGCCAGCAGCCGGCAACAGGGATACACTGAAGCTTTCTTT.

This clone occurred a few times. The V and J genes are TRBV25-1 and TRBJ2-5; D may be TRBD2 (6 bases). The CDR3 is 14 amino acids. Germline V CDR1 and CDR2: MGHDK, SYGVNS. The ends were cut back, 6 bases at V and 0 bases at J, with 11 bases in the middle. DNA of the CDR3: TGTGCCAGCAGAGGACTATTGTACCAAGAGACCCAGTACTTC. Translation: CASRGLLYQETQYF. Full variable domain (remainder filled in from reference TRBV25-1 and TRBJ2-5): EADIYQTPRYLVIGTGKKITLECSQTMGHDKMYWYQQDPGMELHLIHYSYGVNSTEKGDLSSESTVSRIRTEHFPLTLESARPSHTSQYLCASRGLLYQETQYFGPGTRLLVL.

CDR3 DNA sequence: TGCGCCAGCAGCTCCAGCATAGGGACTTCCCTAAGGACAGATACGCAGTATTTT. It specifies CASSSSIGTSLRTDTQYF. The chain has TRBV5-1 and TRBJ2-3; possibly TRBD2 for D (6 bases). The CDR3 runs 18 residues. Germline V gene data show CDR1 as SGHRS and CDR2 as YFSETQ. V dropped 3 bases and J dropped 3 bases, with 23 bases sitting between them. The whole variable domain, remainder taken from reference TRBV5-1 and TRBJ2-3, is KAGVTQTPRYLIKTRGQQVTLSCSPISGHRSVSWYQQTPGQGLQFLFEYFSETQRNKGNFPGRFSGRQFSNSRSEMNVSTLELGDSALYLCASSSSIGTSLRTDTQYFGPGTRLTVL.

This clone appeared a few times. The CDR3 DNA reads as TGTGCCAGCAGCGCCTCTAGCGGGAGAAACACCGGGGAGCTGTTTTTT. Amino acids: CASSASSGRNTGELFF. The gene calls are TRBV9 and TRBJ2-2; 10 positions agree with TRBD2. The CDR3 runs to 16 residues. The J segment lost 2 bases and the V segment lost 3 bases, leaving 4 bases of the junction unmatched. Per the germline V gene, CDR1 is SGDLS and CDR2 is YYNGEE.

The table lists this clone with a count of one. This specimen includes other DNA sequences encoding the same CDR3. DNA for the CDR3: TGTGCCAGCAGTTTAAACGGACTAGCGGGTGGCGAGCAGTACTTC. Encoded protein: CASSLNGLAGGEQYF. The J gene is TRBJ2-7, the V gene TRBV27; 11 bases align to TRBD2. Germline assignment: CDR1 MNHEY and CDR2 SMNVEV (reference sequence). CDR3 size: 15 residues. J gave up 6 bases and V 2 bases, and 6 bases lay outside the gene matches.

In regard to this clone: A read error may produce the germline difference seen at one junction end. The chain links TRBV4-3 to TRBJ2-2; D ambiguous. The CDR3 covers 13 residues. CDR1 and CDR2 (germline): LGHNA, YSLEER. CDR3 residues: CPSSRRITGELFF. CDR3 nucleotides: TGCCCCAGCAGCCGACGGATCACCGGGGAGCTGTTTTTT.

This clone has only one observation. The CDR3 DNA is TGTGCCAGCAGCTTTATACCGCTTAACACCGGGGAGCTGTTTTTT. Protein: CASSFIPLNTGELFF. This rearrangement joins TRBV7-9 to TRBJ2-2; D call uncertain. The CDR3 runs 15 residues. Germline lookup yields CDR1 SEHNR and CDR2 FQNEAQ (reference sequence). V lost 3 bases and J 2 bases, leaving 10 bases between the germline ends.

V gene TRBV19 combines with J gene TRBJ2-3, with 9 bases lining up with TRBD2. Germline V gives CDR1 LNHDA, CDR2 SQIVND (reference sequence). V trimming: 5 bases; J trimming: 3 bases; junction bases outside the gene matches: 12. The CDR3 is 17 residues long. The CDR3 coding sequence is TGTGCCAGTAGTCGACGGGGTAGCGGGAGTAAGACAGATACGCAGTATTTT. Protein sequence: CASSRRGSGSKTDTQYF.

V usage is TRBV9 and J usage is TRBJ2-7, with D hard to call. The CDR3 has 12 amino acids. Germline V gene sequence: CDR1 SGDLS, CDR2 YYNGEE. V was cut by 8 bases and J by 2 bases, with 11 bases left in between. The chain's CDR3 is CASRGETYEQYF. The CDR3 coding sequence is TGTGCCAGTAGAGGCGAAACCTACGAGCAGTACTTC.

This sequence joins TRBV5-1 and TRBJ2-1, with a tentative D call TRBD1 (5 bases). Germline-derived CDR1 and CDR2 are SGHRS and YFSETQ. Trimming left V 0 bases short and J 2 bases short, with 9 bases between. The CDR3 has 15 amino acids. The CDR3 protein is CASSLGTSPYNEQFF. DNA of the CDR3: TGCGCCAGCAGCTTGGGGACATCTCCCTACAATGAGCAGTTCTTC. Combining the CDR3 with reference TRBV5-1 and TRBJ2-1 gives the whole variable domain KAGVTQTPRYLIKTRGQQVTLSCSPISGHRSVSWYQQTPGQGLQFLFEYFSETQRNKGNFPGRFSGRQFSNSRSEMNVSTLELGDSALYLCASSLGTSPYNEQFFGPGTRLTVL.

The V gene is TRBV25-1, the J gene TRBJ2-3; 7 positions agree with TRBD1. Germline V gene sequence: CDR1 MGHDK, CDR2 SYGVNS. Germline trimming cut 3 bases from V and 0 bases from J; bases unmatched to any gene: 3. The CDR3 has 15 residues. The CDR3: CASSEDRTSTDTQYF. In nucleotides, the CDR3 is TGTGCCAGCAGTGAGGACAGGACTAGCACAGATACGCAGTATTTT.

The V call is TRBV6-5, the J call TRBJ1-1, with D unclear. In germline, CDR1 is MNHEY, CDR2 SVGAGI. This CDR3 is built from 13 residues. Trimming left V 7 bases short and J 8 bases short, with 17 bases between. The CDR3 protein is CASILNGGREAFF. Written as DNA, the CDR3 is TGTGCCAGCATTCTCAATGGCGGTAGGGAAGCTTTCTTT.

The chain combines TRBV19 with TRBJ1-2; D is uncertain. The CDR3 is 12 amino acids. Trimming left V 7 bases short and J 5 bases short, with 11 bases between. Germline CDR1 reads LNHDA; CDR2 reads SQIVND (reference sequence). The CDR3 DNA reads TGTGCCAGTAACATCTTGGGATATGGCTACACCTTC. Translated: CASNILGYGYTF.

V is TRBV12-3 or TRBV12-4 and J is TRBJ2-2; 10 positions agree with TRBD1. The CDR3 runs to 13 residues. V was pared by 5 bases and J by 8 bases, with 2 bases of the junction left unmatched. The CDR3 coding sequence is TGTGCCAGCAGTCGACAGGGGGCTGGGGAGCTGTTTTTT. It yields the protein CASSRQGAGELFF.

This clone was recorded only once. The chain carries TRBV27 and TRBJ2-2, with D perhaps matching TRBD2 (5 bases). Trimming took 10 bases from V and 2 from J, leaving 20 bases between them. The germline V gene has CDR1 MNHEY and CDR2 SMNVEV (reference sequence). The CDR3 runs to 16 residues. The CDR3 here is CATRRGSPGNTGELFF. The CDR3 bases are TGTGCCACCCGACGGGGTTCCCCGGGAAACACCGGGGAGCTGTTTTTT.

The genes are TRBV5-4 and TRBJ2-3, with a tentative D call TRBD1 (6 bases). This CDR3 is 14 amino acids long. CDR1 and CDR2 from the germline V gene are SGHNT and YYREEE (reference sequence). Trimming stripped 0 bases from V and 4 bases from J, with 9 bases between. CDR3 amino acids: CASSLEQGSDTQYF. The CDR3 nucleotides are TGTGCCAGCAGCTTGGAACAGGGCTCAGATACGCAGTATTTT.

This chain connects TRBV5-1 to TRBJ2-3; TRBD2 aligns across 12 bases. The CDR3 runs 18 residues. Germline V gene lookup returns CDR1 SGHRS and CDR2 YFSETQ. The V gene end was trimmed by 2 bases and the J gene end by 4 bases; junction bases not matched to a gene: 11. CDR3 protein: CASSLLTSGGPPSDTQYF. The CDR3 DNA sequence: TGCGCCAGCAGCTTATTGACTAGCGGGGGCCCCCCCTCAGATACGCAGTATTTT.

This chain links TRBV10-3 with TRBJ1-5; 8 bases map to TRBD1. After removal of 6 bases from V and 4 bases from J, the junction contained 5 bases not matched to a gene. The CDR3 has 14 amino acids. Germline V lookup: CDR1 ENHRY, CDR2 SYGVKD. Here the CDR3 reads CAIRQGAGNQPQHF. Written as DNA, the CDR3 is TGTGCCATCAGGCAGGGGGCAGGGAATCAGCCCCAGCATTTT.

V usage is TRBV2 and J usage is TRBJ2-7; D perhaps matches TRBD1 (6 bases). The germline CDR1 and CDR2 sequences are SNHLY and FYNNEI. The CDR3 sequence is 14 residues long. Trimming removed 6 bases from V and 6 bases from J, with 18 bases in between. This CDR3 reads CASSQGLQRGEQYF. In DNA form, the CDR3 reads TGTGCCAGCAGCCAGGGGCTGCAGAGGGGCGAGCAGTACTTC. Full variable domain (rest looked up from reference TRBV2 and TRBJ2-7): EPEVTQTPSHQVTQMGQEVILRCVPISNHLYFYWYRQILGQKVEFLVSFYNNEISEKSEIFDDQFSVERPDGSNFTLKIRSTKLEDSAMYFCASSQGLQRGEQYFGPGTRLTVT.

The chain uses TRBV2 and TRBJ2-5; no firm D call. This CDR3 is built from 13 residues. Germline V gene lookup returns CDR1 SNHLY and CDR2 FYNNEI. The V end lost 4 bases, the J end lost 0 bases, and 6 bases lay between the germline ends. The CDR3 sequence: CASSVGYQETQYF. The CDR3 nucleotides read TGTGCCAGCAGTGTGGGGTACCAAGAGACCCAGTACTTC.